These 12 T cell receptor beta chains were all obtained from the same sample, sequenced in a study of PD-1 blockade in mismatch repair-deficient tumors. The table came from immunoSEQ multiplex PCR; TCRdb's copy has only in-frame clones and leaves some out. The profile shows approximately 80,000 clones, roughly 80% of them singletons. Here the sequenced sample was peripheral blood, taken 44 weeks after starting pembrolizumab. Receptor source: an adult with mismatch repair-deficient cancer.

This clone was counted once. The chain links TRBV30 to TRBJ2-7, with 9 bases identical to TRBD1. The germline gives CDR1 GTSNPN, CDR2 SVGIG (reference sequence). This CDR3 has 14 amino acids. In DNA form, the CDR3 reads TGTGCTGGACCCGGCGGGACAGGGTGCTACGAGCAGTACTTC. Translation: CAGPGGTGCYEQYF.

This rearrangement joins TRBV7-9 to TRBJ1-2; no clear D gene. V was shortened by 2 bases and J by 5 bases, with 9 bases between the two germline ends. The germline CDR1 and CDR2 sequences are SEHNR and FQNEAQ (reference sequence). The CDR3 runs to 13 residues. In DNA, the CDR3 is TGTGCCAGCAGCTTAAGCACTCAATATGGCTACACCTTC. It specifies CASSLSTQYGYTF.

The V call is TRBV4-1, the J call TRBJ1-5; D is undetermined. Germline loops: CDR1 MGHRA, CDR2 YSYEKL. The CDR3 runs 16 residues. V was trimmed by 1 base and J by 6 bases, leaving 16 bases between them. The DNA of the CDR3 is TGCGCCAGCAGCCAAGCAGCGACACAGACTGGTCAGCCCCAGCATTTT. It codes for CASSQAATQTGQPQHF.

J is TRBJ1-5 and V is TRBV7-8, with D possibly being TRBD1 (6 bases). The CDR3 contains 18 residues. Deletions cut 2 bases from V and 1 base from J, with 18 bases between. Per germline, CDR1 SGHVS and CDR2 FQNEAQ. This CDR3 reads CASSLRQGIGGSNQPQHF. The CDR3 DNA sequence: TGTGCCAGCAGCTTAAGGCAGGGGATAGGTGGCAGCAATCAGCCCCAGCATTTT. Drawing the rest from reference TRBV7-8 and TRBJ1-5, the complete variable domain is GAGVSQSPRYKVAKRGQDVALRCDPISGHVSLFWYQQALGQGPEFLTYFQNEAQLDKSGLPSDRFFAERPEGSVSTLKIQRTQQEDSAVYLCASSLRQGIGGSNQPQHFGDGTRLSIL.

The V call is TRBV5-4, the J call TRBJ2-7; the match to TRBD1 covers 7 bases. Germline V gene data show CDR1 as SGHNT and CDR2 as YYREEE (reference sequence). The CDR3 is 15 residues long. Trimming took 6 bases from V and 2 from J; bases not matched to a gene: 11. The CDR3 DNA is TGTGCCAGCACCCCGGACAGGAGCCTTACCTACGAGCAGTACTTC. Translated: CASTPDRSLTYEQYF.

The V and J genes are TRBV12-5 and TRBJ2-5; a possible D gene is TRBD2 (6 bases). V gave up 5 bases and J gave up 4 bases, with 14 bases separating them. The CDR3 has 14 residues. Germline CDR1 and CDR2: LGHNT and FRNRAP. Here the CDR3 reads CASGGVAEGETQYF. The CDR3 nucleotides read TGTGCTAGTGGTGGAGTAGCGGAAGGAGAGACCCAGTACTTC.

In this sample, this clone turned up once. The chain is built from TRBV11-2 and TRBJ2-4; D gene ambiguous. V lost 2 bases and J 8 bases, leaving 10 bases between the germline ends. CDR1 SGHAT and CDR2 FQNNGV come from the germline V gene. This CDR3 has 13 residues. The CDR3 DNA sequence: TGTGCCAGCAGCTTAAGTGTTATGGACATTCAGTACTTC. Amino acids: CASSLSVMDIQYF.

The chain links TRBV29-1 to TRBJ2-5, with TRBD2 matching over 7 bases. The CDR3 contains 12 residues. Germline CDR1 and CDR2: SQVTM and ANQGSEA. J lost 4 bases, V lost 2 bases, and 1 base had no gene match. CDR3 region: CSVELAVETQYF. The CDR3 bases are TGCAGCGTTGAACTAGCGGTAGAGACCCAGTACTTC. Complete variable domain (other parts from reference TRBV29-1 and TRBJ2-5): SAVISQKPSRDICQRGTSLTIQCQVDSQVTMMFWYRQQPGQSLTLIATANQGSEATYESGFVIDKFPISRPNLTFSTLTVSNMSPEDSSIYLCSVELAVETQYFGPGTRLLVL.

The chain joins TRBV19 to TRBJ1-3; unclear D gene. Trimming pared 6 bases from V and 2 bases from J, leaving 8 bases between. CDR1 and CDR2 (germline): LNHDA, SQIVND (reference sequence). CDR3 length equals 13 residues. The CDR3 region has the DNA TGTGCCAGTAGGCTAGGCGCTGGAAACACCATATATTTT. Protein sequence: CASRLGAGNTIYF.

This clone showed up just a few times. V and J are TRBV9 and TRBJ2-1; D not certain. Trimming took off 2 bases at V and 9 bases at J, with 9 bases between the two ends. The CDR3 has 12 residues. From germline, CDR1 is SGDLS and CDR2 YYNGEE. The CDR3 nucleotides are TGTGCCAGCAGCGTGGGCACGCCTGAGCAGTTCTTC. This gives the protein CASSVGTPEQFF.

The chain carries TRBV7-2 and TRBJ1-1; D unresolved. With 5 bases removed from V and 3 bases from J, the gap between germline ends came to 13 bases. This CDR3 spans 14 amino acids. In germline, CDR1 is SGHTA, CDR2 FQGNSA. CDR3 coding DNA: TGTGCCAGCAGCCCCGCCGGGAGGTACACTGAAGCTTTCTTT. This codes for CASSPAGRYTEAFF.

The chain uses TRBV14 and TRBJ1-4; D is possibly TRBD1 (5 bases). With 0 bases removed from V and 9 bases from J, the gap between germline ends came to 17 bases. The V gene's germline CDR1 is SGHDN and CDR2 FVKESK. This CDR3 spans 16 amino acids. In nucleotides, the CDR3 is TGTGCCAGCAGCCAAGATAACTTGGAGGGGAGGAAAAAACTGTTTTTT. Its protein product is CASSQDNLEGRKKLFF.